The 10 T cell receptor beta chains below all came from one sample that was sequenced in a study of T cell responses to AZD1222 COVID-19 vaccine. The repertoire was sequenced with immunoSEQ multiplex PCR; TCRdb's copy has only in-frame clones and lacks some. The sample shows approximately 140,000 clones, around 93% of them seen only once. The specimen was peripheral blood, collected 28 days after the second AZD1222 dose. These receptors were taken from an adult who received the AZD1222 COVID-19 vaccine.

Here the CDR3 reads CAWSPGTAREQYF. The CDR3 DNA reads as TGTGCCTGGAGTCCCGGGACAGCACGAGAGCAGTACTTC. The rearrangement joins TRBV30 to TRBJ2-7, with 7 bases lining up with TRBD1. In germline, CDR1 is GTSNPN, CDR2 SVGIG (reference sequence). The V and J ends lost 2 bases and 7 bases, in that order; junction bases with no gene match: 8. The CDR3 consists of 13 residues.

The chain employs TRBV14 and TRBJ1-5; perhaps TRBD1 as D (5 bases). The V gene lost 0 bases and the J gene lost 5 bases, with 8 bases spanning the gap. CDR1 is SGHDN and CDR2 is FVKESK in the germline V gene. The CDR3 runs to 14 residues. CDR3 sequence (DNA): TGTGCCAGCAGCCAAGACAGGGCAGATCAGCCCCAGCATTTT. Translating it yields CASSQDRADQPQHF. Full variable domain (outside the CDR3, taken from reference TRBV14 and TRBJ1-5): EAGVTQFPSHSVIEKGQTVTLRCDPISGHDNLYWYRRVMGKEIKFLLHFVKESKQDESGMPNNRFLAERTGGTYSTLKVQPAELEDSGVYFCASSQDRADQPQHFGDGTRLSIL.

The chain joins TRBV11-2 to TRBJ2-1; D remains unclear. From germline, CDR1 is SGHAT and CDR2 FQNNGV. The CDR3 runs to 11 residues. The V end lost 4 bases, the J end lost 6 bases, and 4 bases lay between the germline ends. The DNA for the CDR3 is TGTGCCAGCAGCTCGGCCAATGAGCAGTTCTTC. This gives the protein CASSSANEQFF.

This clone was counted only a few times. This chain joins TRBV3-1 (or the pseudogene TRBV3-2) and TRBJ2-7; D is uncertain. CDR1 and CDR2 from the germline V gene are LGHDT and YNNKEL (reference sequence). The CDR3 has 13 residues. V was pared by 2 bases and J by 5 bases, with 10 bases between. CDR3 residues: CASSQLLGNEQYF. CDR3 in DNA: TGTGCCAGCAGCCAATTGCTGGGCAACGAGCAGTACTTC.

The chain couples TRBV6-4 to TRBJ2-7, with a tentative D call TRBD2 (6 bases). Germline V gene data show CDR1 as MRHNA and CDR2 as SNTAGT. The V end lost 4 bases, the J end lost 6 bases, and 13 bases lay between the germline ends. The CDR3 runs to 13 residues. The CDR3 DNA is TGTGCCAGCAGTGCCCAGGAGGGTTCCGAGCAGTACTTC. This encodes CASSAQEGSEQYF.

This sequence joins TRBV19 and TRBJ2-7, with D tentatively TRBD1 (5 bases). V lost 6 bases to trimming and J lost 4 bases, with 7 bases between them. Germline CDR1 reads LNHDA; CDR2 reads SQIVND (reference sequence). The CDR3 is made up of 11 amino acids. The CDR3 is CASSHRYEQYF. In DNA form, the CDR3 reads TGTGCCAGTAGCCACAGGTACGAGCAGTACTTC.

The chain employs TRBV6-5 and TRBJ1-2, with D unresolved. The ends were cut back, 0 bases at V and 5 bases at J, with 10 bases in the middle. Germline V CDR1 and CDR2: MNHEY, SVGAGI. This CDR3 region has 14 residues. This CDR3 is CASSYSSGIYGYTF. For the CDR3, the DNA is TGTGCCAGCAGTTACTCCTCCGGCATATATGGCTACACCTTC.

The chain joins TRBV9 to TRBJ1-1, with unresolved D. The CDR3 length is 13 residues. CDR1 is SGDLS, CDR2 YYNGEE, per germline. V lost 5 bases and J lost 10, with 18 bases in between. The chain's CDR3 is CASSINPEGRAFF. DNA of the CDR3: TGTGCCAGCAGTATCAACCCCGAGGGCAGAGCTTTCTTT.

In this sample, this clone turned up once. The rearrangement joins TRBV27 to TRBJ1-1, with D unclear. Germline V gives CDR1 MNHEY, CDR2 SMNVEV (reference sequence). V shed 2 bases and J shed 5 bases, with 6 bases lying between them. The CDR3 has 12 amino acids. The DNA for the CDR3 is TGTGCCAGCAGTTTAACGGGAACTGAAGCTTTCTTT. Protein sequence: CASSLTGTEAFF.

This chain links TRBV7-8 with TRBJ1-1; D gene ambiguous. This CDR3 contains 15 residues. Germline V gene sequence: CDR1 SGHVS, CDR2 FQNEAQ. The germline V and J ends were trimmed by 1 base and 0 bases, with 9 bases remaining between them. DNA of the CDR3: TGTGCCAGCAGCTTAGTTGGCCGGGTGAACACTGAAGCTTTCTTT. It is translated as CASSLVGRVNTEAFF. Filled out from reference TRBV7-8 and TRBJ1-1, the complete variable domain reads GAGVSQSPRYKVAKRGQDVALRCDPISGHVSLFWYQQALGQGPEFLTYFQNEAQLDKSGLPSDRFFAERPEGSVSTLKIQRTQQEDSAVYLCASSLVGRVNTEAFFGQGTRLTVV.